The present T cell receptor (beta chain) was sequenced within a study of control samples from healthy donors and cancer patients. Produced via immunoSEQ multiplex PCR; TCRdb's table is partial and in-frame only. The sample has about 120,000 clones, about 92% seen once. This clone appeared a single time. What was sequenced was blood. The sequence derives from a woman aged 45 to 65 in good health.

The CDR3 nucleotides are TGTGCCACCAGTCGGACAGGGGACCCCTCTGGGGCCAACGTCCTGACTTTC. Residues: CATSRTGDPSGANVLTF. V gene TRBV24-1 combines with J gene TRBJ2-6, with 9 nucleotides matching TRBD1. The length of the CDR3 is 17 residues. With 6 bases clipped from V and 0 bases from J, the junction kept 5 bases outside the gene matches. The germline V gene encodes CDR1 KGHDR and CDR2 SFDVKD.